A selection of T cell receptor beta chains follows, all from one sample in a study of beta chain features in type 1 diabetes. Some clones are missing from TCRdb's copy, which holds only in-frame ones; the method was immunoSEQ multiplex PCR. The table has about 180,000 clones, over 6% seen once. What was sequenced was central memory CD4+ T cells from blood. Receptors originate from a man younger than 35 with type 1 diabetes. The CDR3 runs from the conserved cysteine through the conserved F or W.

v_gene	j_gene	CDR3aa
TRBV16	TRBJ2-3	CASSRGKLAGTDTQYF
TRBV18	TRBJ2-5	CASSSGTRWGETQYF
TRBV5-1	TRBJ2-1	CASSFGTRSSEQFF
TRBV5-6	TRBJ2-1	CASSPQHADEQFF
TRBV5-1	TRBJ2-1	CASSLLPSGANEQFF
TRBV7-2	TRBJ2-1	CASSETGRGPTTEQFF
TRBV7-9	TRBJ2-1	CASSPSGRPSNEQFF
TRBV14	TRBJ1-4	CASSRGTAREKLFF
TRBV18	TRBJ1-1	CASSPDRGLTEAFF
TRBV14	TRBJ2-5	CASSQYETQYF
TRBV5-1	TRBJ1-1	CASSLEARGTEAFF
TRBV5-4	TRBJ2-6	CASSSGGVAGIAGANVLTF
TRBV10-1	TRBJ2-1	CASSKGVGGSYNEQFF
TRBV6-5	TRBJ2-7	CASRETGGGYYEQYF
TRBV5-6	TRBJ2-5	CASTIDRADETQYF
TRBV6-6	TRBJ1-1	CASRAGGPFTEAFF
TRBV9	TRBJ2-7	CASSGDWEAYEQYF
TRBV18	TRBJ1-5	CASSPTPGADQPQHF
TRBV7-8	TRBJ2-5	CASSLVAGAETQYF
TRBV5-1	TRBJ2-7	CASSWAAGSYEQYF
TRBV19	TRBJ1-5	CASKGVTNQPQHF
TRBV27	TRBJ2-6	CARSAGTGGANVLTF
TRBV7-2	TRBJ1-2	CASSLANQGNYGYTF
TRBV30	TRBJ1-1	CAWSAPVVSPRAEAFF
TRBV18	TRBJ1-2	CASLPQLYTTGDGYTF
TRBV29-1	TRBJ2-3	CSVAGTGKDTQYF
TRBV4-3	TRBJ1-1	CASSQDPTGNTEAFF
TRBV28	TRBJ2-1	CASRLAGSNEQFF
TRBV19	TRBJ1-2	CASTAFWEGYTF
TRBV5-4	TRBJ2-5	CASTRTSGRGRETQYF
TRBV7-6	TRBJ2-3	CASSFPLVIAGDQYF
TRBV18	TRBJ2-3	CASSPKMTSGTDTQYF
TRBV28	TRBJ1-1	CASSLNRYEAFF
TRBV5-1	TRBJ2-7	CASSFLAGVTYEQYF
TRBV19	TRBJ2-1	CASSPPTSGFYNEQFF
TRBV11-2	TRBJ2-1	CASSLVVRASNEQFF
TRBV19	TRBJ1-5	CASSPGGWNQPQHF
TRBV7-2	TRBJ1-1	CASSLYGRNTEAFF
TRBV9	TRBJ2-1	CASSVASSGGVQFF
TRBV5-4	TRBJ2-5	CASRIGLGGEQETQYF
TRBV15	TRBJ1-1	CATRWGMGTGAFF
TRBV4-3	TRBJ2-3	CASSQIRTSGDTDTQYF
TRBV6-5	TRBJ1-2	CASREGWSYGYTF
TRBV9	TRBJ2-3	CASSVGTSPSTDTQYF
TRBV6-5	TRBJ2-1	CASSYSWGDWGNEQFF
TRBV29-1	TRBJ1-3	CSVSPDNGNTIYF
TRBV5-1	TRBJ2-5	CASSLGVDQETQYF
TRBV6-5	TRBJ1-2	CASSDDRAPYGYTF
TRBV7-2	TRBJ2-5	CASSLVLAGEQETQYF